This TCR beta chain was identified in a study of shared clonotypes between healthy human individuals. Evenly divided among several immunoSEQ plates was the genomic DNA of each subset. Clones were sequenced by immunoSEQ multiplex PCR, and TCRdb holds only the in-frame ones, with some missing. The sample has around 1.4 million clones, approximately 98.5% seen once. V was shortened by 0 bases and J by 0 bases, with 7 bases between the two germline ends. The CDR3 is 15 amino acids. Germline values: CDR1 SGDLS, CDR2 YYNGEE. As to this clone: This sample includes further DNA sequences coding for the same CDR3.

The V call is TRBV9, the J call TRBJ2-1; D remains unclear. Sample: naive CD4+ T cells sorted from blood. Subset meaning: CD45RA+ positively selected. The TCR was taken from a man younger than 40 in good health. The CDR3 DNA sequence: TGTGCCAGCAGCGTAGAACTAAGCTCCTACAATGAGCAGTTCTTC. Protein: CASSVELSSYNEQFF.